One T cell receptor beta chain is described in this entry. The antigen it binds to is not known. Base qualities are not recorded, but no much larger clone differs from it by a single base. Instrument used: Illumina NovaSeq 6000. Using 5'RACE with constant-segment primers, TCRalpha and TCRbeta cDNA libraries were constructed, with sample barcodes and unique molecular identifiers added in the process. RNA was extracted from every sample with Trizol reagent. Amplification of the libraries took two PCR steps, and the second step added a second sample barcode plus Illumina TruSeq adapters. Libraries were sequenced on an Illumina NovaSeq with 2 x 150 bp paired-end reads. On the study's bioinformatics: Demultiplexing of reads and collapsing into UMI-guided consensus sequences were performed with migec v1.2.7. Using mixcr v2.1.11, the UMI consensuses were aligned to TRA and TRB V and J templates and assembled into clonotypes. A clonotype was counted as expanded or contracted only when both edgeR and NoisET called the clonotype significant, with the noise models trained on biological replicates. For edgeR calls, the thresholds were a false discovery rate-adjusted p below 0.01 and a log2 fold-change of 1. As an exploratory analysis of dynamics, max-normalized trajectories of the 1000 most abundant clonotypes were examined by PCA with hierarchical clustering. Separately sequenced CD4+ and CD8+ repertoires were used to assign a CD4 or CD8 phenotype to each responding clone. TCRdb reworked the public reads: Q25 trimming with fastp, MiXCR clone assembly, productive beta chains retained. When rows share a CDR3 protein, they turn into one entry using the most common DNA and genes. The V and J calls here are based on TCRdb, not the publication. In all, the sample holds some 40,000 distinct CDR3 sequences, and 7.3% of those were seen once. Roughly 1.4% of the sample is in the top ten clones.

The CDR3 runs 12 residues from the cysteine to the phenylalanine. This entry keeps only the CDR3 DNA: 36 bases, framed from base 1. CDR1 and CDR2 are read off the germline V gene as ENHRY and SYGVKD. V gives up 10 bases and J gives up 2 bases, and the segment between their germline ends measures 11 bases. The entry originates in a study of T-cell memory formation after mild COVID-19 (dated by TCRdb to the early 2020s). Regarding the study in general: Most TCR sequence clusters were specific to one of the two donors. In two donors, T-cell clones that expanded and contracted after mild COVID-19 were followed by sequencing TCRalpha and TCRbeta repertoires longitudinally. The cohort comprised two young, previously healthy adult volunteers, one female and one male. General findings and caveats noted by the study authors: Contracting CD4+ clones were found mainly in CM and EM memory subsets, while CD8+ clones were enriched in EMRA. Whether the second-wave clones peaking on day 37 were SARS-CoV-2 specific was not confirmed. The study included only a couple of mild cases, and larger cohorts that include severe cases with pre-infection samples were judged to be necessary. Balanced CD4/CD8 phenotypes were observed for clones contracting from day 15 to 85, whereas a bias towards CD4+ was observed for a second wave of clones expanding from day 15 to 37. Some responding clones were detected in pre-infection memory, suggesting pre-existing cross-reactive memory T cells joined the SARS-CoV-2 response.

Ficoll-Paque density gradient centrifugation was used to isolate PBMCs. The clonotype originates from a man between 18 and 29 years old who had mild COVID-19 (a few samples of this study predate the infection). The sample titles of this study are shuffled in the database, so cell type and time point are left out; the donor was told from shared clones. Input material: PBMCs or a T cell subset sorted from them (not recorded which). This receptor chain uses TRBV10-3 and TRBJ1-2; TRBD1 is a possible D gene, resting on 5 matching bases. The base sequence is TGTGCCACCAGGGAGGAAAACTATGGCTACACCTTC. Its protein is CATREENYGYTF.